This TCR beta chain was captured by sequencing in a study of blood T cells in healthy people across ages. Study-level results: Bulk PBMC profiling left naive and antigen-experienced comparisons inconclusive.

The CDR3 sequence is 17 residues long. The germline V gene encodes CDR1 MNHEY and CDR2 SVGAGI. Unmatched junction bases numbered 2, after V lost 0 bases and J lost 2 bases. Sample-barcoded 5' priming and a J-beta primer mix drove a second PCR of about 6 to 12 cycles. TCRdb redid the calling of the 5' RACE reads with MiXCR, one entry per CDR3 protein. Of roughly 1,800,000 distinct CDR3 sequences in the sample, roughly 50% were seen once. Concerning this clonotype: Its target is not known.

The source material was blood. This sequence originates from a woman in her 40s in good health. V is TRBV6-5 and J is TRBJ2-5; 14 nucleotides match TRBD2. CDR3 nucleotide sequence: TGTGCCAGCAGTTACTCTGGGACTAGCGGGGGACAAGAGACCCAGTACTTC. It is translated as CASSYSGTSGGQETQYF.